The rows below give T cell receptor beta chains drawn from one sample of a study of T cell changes during pregnancy in multiple sclerosis. Some clones are missing from TCRdb's copy, which holds only in-frame ones; the method was immunoSEQ multiplex PCR. Here the sample spans tens of thousands of clones, 85% to 95% being singletons. The sequences come from CD8+ T cells from peripheral blood mononuclear cells, collected before pregnancy. These receptors originate from a female donor with multiple sclerosis, enrolled in a pregnancy study. Each CDR3 is given without its conserved first and last residue.

v_gene	j_gene	CDR3aa
TRBV5-6	TRBJ1-2	ASSRGNGIGYT
TRBV10-3	TRBJ2-1	AISESGLGTYNEQF
TRBV19	TRBJ2-7	ASSPGTAYEQY
TRBV9	TRBJ2-2	ASSYPRSAGRNTGELF
TRBV7-2	TRBJ1-3	ASSYGQGNTIY
TRBV7-9	TRBJ2-7	ASSPGQTYSYEQY
TRBV2	TRBJ2-7	ASSLPSGSPSDYEQY
TRBV7-9	TRBJ2-7	ASSLSGLADSYEQY
TRBV6-1	TRBJ2-6	ALLGANVLT
TRBV14	TRBJ2-3	ASSHGSPGLAWDTQY
TRBV6-1	TRBJ2-5	ASSEARGGETQY
TRBV6-1	TRBJ2-1	ASSEGDRVADEQF
TRBV11-2	TRBJ2-5	ASEGGGSYQETQY
TRBV27	TRBJ2-5	ASSLSAGVRLETQY
TRBV9	TRBJ2-1	ASSDPGLAGAHGNEQF
TRBV7-9	TRBJ2-7	ASSLALEGGEQY
TRBV27	TRBJ1-1	ASKDPGNPEAF
TRBV6-5	TRBJ1-4	ASSYSKGGKLF
TRBV11-2	TRBJ1-2	ASSLTGTDYGYT
TRBV30	TRBJ1-1	AWSVQGATEAF
TRBV5-6	TRBJ1-1	ASSWDRWDTEAF
TRBV25-1	TRBJ2-5	ASSEPWAGQETQY
TRBV29-1	TRBJ2-7	SVASGSKYEQY
TRBV9	TRBJ2-7	ASSVGAGIATYEQY
TRBV2	TRBJ2-7	ASSAPIASYEQY
TRBV9	TRBJ2-1	ASSGYIYNEQF
TRBV27	TRBJ2-5	ASSPKSGTGAYRWN
TRBV5-5	TRBJ1-1	ASSLDRGGGNTEAF
TRBV7-9	TRBJ1-4	ASSFVTGFNEKLF
TRBV27	TRBJ2-3	ASSRLGQSTDTQY
TRBV7-2	TRBJ2-7	ASSLSRRAYEQY
TRBV28	TRBJ2-7	ASHPQREGPYEQY
TRBV2	TRBJ2-1	ASRLAFEQF
TRBV5-1	TRBJ2-3	ASSPKTADTQY
TRBV9	TRBJ2-2	ASSVGRGGTANTGELF
TRBV9	TRBJ2-3	ASSDTSGTSTDTQY
TRBV4-3	TRBJ1-5	ASSQERTGNSNQPQH
TRBV19	TRBJ1-1	ASSISGTGGGMNTEAF
TRBV7-6	TRBJ2-3	ASSGGNTDTQY
TRBV5-6	TRBJ1-5	ASSRDPSGQGVCQPQH
TRBV2	TRBJ2-7	ASENGSYEQY
TRBV2	TRBJ2-2	ASRAGRTGELF
TRBV7-9	TRBJ2-7	ASSLALATGAPTEQY
TRBV6-6	TRBJ1-1	ASSTREGAF
TRBV6-1	TRBJ1-2	ASSEAGDYGYT
TRBV7-9	TRBJ2-1	ASSLFGTSGIGSDEQF
TRBV4-1	TRBJ2-7	ASSQGLRSYEQY
TRBV19	TRBJ2-1	ASSISGEQF
TRBV2	TRBJ2-7	ASFGGSSYEQY
TRBV11-2	TRBJ2-3	ASSLGISPHSEQY
TRBV7-3	TRBJ2-5	ASSLAGGGETQY
TRBV30	TRBJ1-5	AWESGQGVQPQH
TRBV6-5	TRBJ1-1	ASSYGEGTEAF
TRBV27	TRBJ2-1	ASTTGTSGNYEQF
TRBV19	TRBJ2-7	ASSHQGGVVTEQY
TRBV30	TRBJ2-3	AWSPPAGGPDTQY